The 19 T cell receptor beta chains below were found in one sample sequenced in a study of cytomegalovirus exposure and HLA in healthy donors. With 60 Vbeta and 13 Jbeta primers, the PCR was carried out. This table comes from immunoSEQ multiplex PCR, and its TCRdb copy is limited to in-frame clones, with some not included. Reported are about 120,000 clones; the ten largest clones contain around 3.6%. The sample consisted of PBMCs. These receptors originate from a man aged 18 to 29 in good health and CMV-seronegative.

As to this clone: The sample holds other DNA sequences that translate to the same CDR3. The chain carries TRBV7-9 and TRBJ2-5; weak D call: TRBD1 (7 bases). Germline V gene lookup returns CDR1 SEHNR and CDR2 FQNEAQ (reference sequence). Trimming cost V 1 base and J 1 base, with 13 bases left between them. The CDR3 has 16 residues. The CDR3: CASSLEGAGLQETQYF. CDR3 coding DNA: TGTGCCAGCAGCTTAGAGGGGGCGGGGCTCCAAGAGACCCAGTACTTC.

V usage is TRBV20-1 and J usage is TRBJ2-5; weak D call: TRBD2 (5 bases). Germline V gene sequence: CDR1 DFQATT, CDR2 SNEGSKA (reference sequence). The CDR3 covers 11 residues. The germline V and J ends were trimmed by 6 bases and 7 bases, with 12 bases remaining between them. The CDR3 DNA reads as TGCAGTGCCCACGGTGAGGGGACCCAGTACTTC. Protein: CSAHGEGTQYF.

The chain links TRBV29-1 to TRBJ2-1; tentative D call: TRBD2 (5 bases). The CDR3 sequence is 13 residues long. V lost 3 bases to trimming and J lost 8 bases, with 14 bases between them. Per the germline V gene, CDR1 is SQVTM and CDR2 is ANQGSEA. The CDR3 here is CSVDLGLSHEQFF. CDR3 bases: TGCAGCGTTGACCTTGGACTTAGCCATGAGCAGTTCTTC.

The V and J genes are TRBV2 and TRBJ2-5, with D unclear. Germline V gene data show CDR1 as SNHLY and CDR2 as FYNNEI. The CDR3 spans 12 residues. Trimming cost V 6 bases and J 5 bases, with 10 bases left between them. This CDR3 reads CASRGDAETQYF. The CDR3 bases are TGTGCCAGCAGAGGAGATGCGGAGACCCAGTACTTC. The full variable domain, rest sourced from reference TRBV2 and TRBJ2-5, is EPEVTQTPSHQVTQMGQEVILRCVPISNHLYFYWYRQILGQKVEFLVSFYNNEISEKSEIFDDQFSVERPDGSNFTLKIRSTKLEDSAMYFCASRGDAETQYFGPGTRLLVL.

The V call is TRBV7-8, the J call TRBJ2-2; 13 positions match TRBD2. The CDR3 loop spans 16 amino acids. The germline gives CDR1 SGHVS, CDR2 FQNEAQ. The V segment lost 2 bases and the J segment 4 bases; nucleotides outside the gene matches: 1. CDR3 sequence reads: CASSLRLAGGTGELFF. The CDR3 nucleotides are TGTGCCAGCAGCTTAAGACTAGCGGGAGGCACCGGGGAGCTGTTTTTT. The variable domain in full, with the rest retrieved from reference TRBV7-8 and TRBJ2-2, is GAGVSQSPRYKVAKRGQDVALRCDPISGHVSLFWYQQALGQGPEFLTYFQNEAQLDKSGLPSDRFFAERPEGSVSTLKIQRTQQEDSAVYLCASSLRLAGGTGELFFGEGSRLTVL.

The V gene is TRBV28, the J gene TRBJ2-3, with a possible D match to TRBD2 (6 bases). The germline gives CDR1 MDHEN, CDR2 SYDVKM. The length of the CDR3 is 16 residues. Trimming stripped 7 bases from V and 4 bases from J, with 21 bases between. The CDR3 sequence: CASTFRREFSSDTQYF. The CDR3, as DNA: TGTGCCAGCACCTTTAGGCGGGAATTCAGTTCAGATACGCAGTATTTT.

The CDR3 spells CASSLQIGRLHNQPQHF. CDR3 DNA: TGTGCCAGCAGCTTACAAATCGGCAGGCTTCACAATCAGCCCCAGCATTTT. The V and J genes are TRBV5-5 and TRBJ1-5; D not certain. The CDR3 length is 17 residues. Trimming cost V 2 bases and J 3 bases, with 18 bases left between them. Per the germline V gene, CDR1 is SGHKS and CDR2 is YYEKEE (reference sequence).

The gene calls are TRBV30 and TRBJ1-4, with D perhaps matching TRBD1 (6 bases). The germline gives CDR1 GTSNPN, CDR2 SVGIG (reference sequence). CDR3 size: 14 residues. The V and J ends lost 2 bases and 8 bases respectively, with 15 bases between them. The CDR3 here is CAWSLTGQGEKLFF. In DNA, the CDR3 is TGTGCCTGGAGTCTGACAGGACAAGGGGAAAAACTGTTTTTT.

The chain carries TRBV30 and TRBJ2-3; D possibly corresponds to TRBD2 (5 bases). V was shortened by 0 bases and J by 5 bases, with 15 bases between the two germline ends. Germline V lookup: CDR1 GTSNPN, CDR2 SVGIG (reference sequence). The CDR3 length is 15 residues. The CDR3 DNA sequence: TGTGCCTGGAGTGTCCCCCCTGGACTCTTAGATACGCAGTATTTT. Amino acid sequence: CAWSVPPGLLDTQYF.

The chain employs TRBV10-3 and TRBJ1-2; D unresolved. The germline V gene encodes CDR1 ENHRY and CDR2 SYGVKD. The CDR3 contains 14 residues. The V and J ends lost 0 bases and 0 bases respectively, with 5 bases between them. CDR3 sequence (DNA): TGTGCCATCAGTGAGTCGGTAGCTAACTATGGCTACACCTTC. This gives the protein CAISESVANYGYTF.

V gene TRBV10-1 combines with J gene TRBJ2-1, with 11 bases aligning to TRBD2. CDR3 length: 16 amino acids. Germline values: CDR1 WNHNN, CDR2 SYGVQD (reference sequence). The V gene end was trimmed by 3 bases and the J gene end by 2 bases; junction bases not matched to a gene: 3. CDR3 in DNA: TGCGCCAGCAGTGAAACTAGCGGGAGTCCCTACAATGAGCAGTTCTTC. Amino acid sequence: CASSETSGSPYNEQFF.

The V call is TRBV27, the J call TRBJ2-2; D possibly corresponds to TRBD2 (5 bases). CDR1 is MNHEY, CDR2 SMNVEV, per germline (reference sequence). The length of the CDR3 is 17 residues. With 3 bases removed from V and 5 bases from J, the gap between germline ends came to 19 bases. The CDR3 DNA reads TGTGCCAGCAGTTTTCGGGCCGCTCAACCGGGGACCGGGGAGCTGTTTTTT. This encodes CASSFRAAQPGTGELFF.

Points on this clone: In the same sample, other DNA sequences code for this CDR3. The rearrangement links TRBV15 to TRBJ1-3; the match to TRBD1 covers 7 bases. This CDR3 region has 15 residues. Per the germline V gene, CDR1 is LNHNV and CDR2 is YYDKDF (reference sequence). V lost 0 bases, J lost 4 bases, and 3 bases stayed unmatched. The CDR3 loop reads CATSRDRGSGNTIYF. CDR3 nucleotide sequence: TGTGCCACCAGCAGAGACAGGGGGTCCGGAAACACCATATATTTT.

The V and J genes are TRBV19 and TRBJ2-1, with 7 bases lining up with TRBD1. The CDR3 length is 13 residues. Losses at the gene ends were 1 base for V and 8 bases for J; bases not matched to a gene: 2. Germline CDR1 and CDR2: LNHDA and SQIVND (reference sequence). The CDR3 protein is CASSIGGGDEQFF. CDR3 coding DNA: TGTGCCAGTAGTATAGGAGGGGGCGATGAGCAGTTCTTC. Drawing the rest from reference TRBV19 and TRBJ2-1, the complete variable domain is DGGITQSPKYLFRKEGQNVTLSCEQNLNHDAMYWYRQDPGQGLRLIYYSQIVNDFQKGDIAEGYSVSREKKESFPLTVTSAQKNPTAFYLCASSIGGGDEQFFGPGTRLTVL.

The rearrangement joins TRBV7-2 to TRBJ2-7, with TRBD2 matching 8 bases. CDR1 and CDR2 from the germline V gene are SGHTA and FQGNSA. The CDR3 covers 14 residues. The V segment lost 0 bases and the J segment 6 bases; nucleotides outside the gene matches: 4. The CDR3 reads CASSLAAGRGEQYF. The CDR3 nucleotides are TGTGCCAGCAGCTTAGCAGCCGGGAGGGGCGAGCAGTACTTC.

CDR3 nucleotides: TGCGCCAGCAGCCCCTCGGGGATGGGCTACACCTTC. Protein: CASSPSGMGYTF. The chain has TRBV5-1 and TRBJ1-2; D unclear. Deletions cut 4 bases from V and 8 bases from J, with 12 bases between. Germline V gives CDR1 SGHRS, CDR2 YFSETQ. This CDR3 is 12 amino acids long.

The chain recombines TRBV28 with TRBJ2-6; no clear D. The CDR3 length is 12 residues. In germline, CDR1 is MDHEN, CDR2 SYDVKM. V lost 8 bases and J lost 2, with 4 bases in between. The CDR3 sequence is CASVAGANVLTF. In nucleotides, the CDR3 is TGTGCCAGCGTAGCTGGGGCCAACGTCCTGACTTTC.

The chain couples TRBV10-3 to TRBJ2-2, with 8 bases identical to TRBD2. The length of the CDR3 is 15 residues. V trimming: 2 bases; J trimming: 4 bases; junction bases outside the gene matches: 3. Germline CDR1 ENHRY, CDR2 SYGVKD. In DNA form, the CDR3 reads TGTGCCATCAGTGAGGCGGGGGGAAGCACCGGGGAGCTGTTTTTT. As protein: CAISEAGGSTGELFF.

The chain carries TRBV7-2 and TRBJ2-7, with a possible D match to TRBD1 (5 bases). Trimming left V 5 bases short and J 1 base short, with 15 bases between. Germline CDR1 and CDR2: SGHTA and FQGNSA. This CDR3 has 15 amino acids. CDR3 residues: CASSPDSRVSYEQYF. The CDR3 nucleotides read TGTGCCAGCAGCCCTGACAGCCGGGTATCCTACGAGCAGTACTTC. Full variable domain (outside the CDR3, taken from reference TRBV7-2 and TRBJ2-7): GAGVSQSPSNKVTEKGKDVELRCDPISGHTALYWYRQSLGQGLEFLIYFQGNSAPDKSGLPSDRFSAERTGGSVSTLTIQRTQQEDSAVYLCASSPDSRVSYEQYFGPGTRLTVT.